One sample yielded the 30 T cell receptor beta chains listed below, sequenced in a study of OX40 agonist ivuxolimab in advanced cancers. The method was immunoSEQ multiplex PCR; TCRdb's version includes in-frame clones alone and lacks a portion of them. The table has 15,000 or so clones, just under 80% seen once. The sequenced sample was CD4+ or CD8+ T cells sorted from blood, obtained in a trial of the OX40 agonist ivuxolimab. All receptors come from an adult with an advanced solid tumor such as melanoma, head and neck, liver or kidney cancer.

The chain links TRBV9 to TRBJ1-4; the match to TRBD1 covers 11 bases. From germline, CDR1 is SGDLS and CDR2 YYNGEE. The CDR3 is 16 residues long. V shed 2 bases, J shed 4 bases, and the junction held 4 bases outside the gene matches. CDR3 sequence (DNA): TGTGCCAGCAGCGTTGACGGGACAGGGGGTAATGAAAAACTGTTTTTT. Its protein is CASSVDGTGGNEKLFF.

The V and J genes are TRBV7-9 and TRBJ1-4, with D maybe TRBD1 (5 bases). The germline gives CDR1 SEHNR, CDR2 FQNEAQ (reference sequence). V dropped 5 bases and J dropped 8 bases, with 15 bases sitting between them. The CDR3 has 14 amino acids. The chain's CDR3 is CASSPRLGGEKLFF. CDR3 in DNA: TGTGCCAGCAGCCCCCGTCTCGGGGGGGAAAAACTGTTTTTT.

The CDR3 reads CASSDPRLARRVNEQFF. The CDR3 region has the DNA TGTGCCAGCAGTGACCCCAGACTAGCGAGAAGGGTCAATGAGCAGTTCTTC. The chain uses TRBV28 and TRBJ2-1; 8 nucleotides match TRBD2. Germline values: CDR1 MDHEN, CDR2 SYDVKM. V was pared by 5 bases and J by 6 bases, with 15 bases of the junction left unmatched. CDR3 size: 17 residues.

The chain uses TRBV6-5 and TRBJ1-1; D is unresolved. There are 14 residues in the CDR3. CDR1 and CDR2 from the germline V gene are MNHEY and SVGAGI. The ends were cut back, 6 bases at V and 2 bases at J, with 13 bases in the middle. Written as DNA, the CDR3 is TGTGCCAGCAGCCCTTCGCCCGGTAACACTGAAGCTTTCTTT. As protein: CASSPSPGNTEAFF.

This clone is medium-sized (0.01 to 0.1%) by share. J is TRBJ2-7 and V is TRBV2, with D unresolved. V was pared by 9 bases and J by 4 bases, with 19 bases between. Germline values: CDR1 SNHLY, CDR2 FYNNEI. This CDR3 is built from 14 residues. In DNA form, the CDR3 reads TGTGCCAGTGCTTATGACCGTGGCGCTTACGAGCAGTACTTC. It translates to CASAYDRGAYEQYF.

This rearrangement joins TRBV10-1 to TRBJ2-5, with D uncertain. The CDR3 runs to 14 residues. Germline assignment: CDR1 WNHNN and CDR2 SYGVQD (reference sequence). Deletions cut 0 bases from V and 4 bases from J, with 9 bases between. The CDR3 DNA reads as TGCGCCAGCAGTGAGTCTCAAAGGTCAGAGACCCAGTACTTC. Protein product: CASSESQRSETQYF.

This chain uses TRBV9 with TRBJ2-1, with D perhaps matching TRBD1 or TRBD2 (5 bases each). The CDR3 runs to 13 residues. Trimming stripped 0 bases from V and 7 bases from J, with 8 bases between. CDR1 is SGDLS and CDR2 is YYNGEE in the germline V gene. The CDR3 spells CASSVAWGNEQFF. CDR3 DNA sequence: TGTGCCAGCAGCGTAGCGTGGGGGAATGAGCAGTTCTTC.

V usage is TRBV28 and J usage is TRBJ2-7, with D maybe TRBD2 (6 bases). Germline V lookup: CDR1 MDHEN, CDR2 SYDVKM. There are 14 residues in the CDR3. The ends were cut back, 7 bases at V and 0 bases at J, with 13 bases in the middle. The CDR3 coding sequence is TGTGCCAGCAAGATCGGGAGATCCTCCTACGAGCAGTACTTC. As protein: CASKIGRSSYEQYF.

The rearrangement uses TRBV4-1 and TRBJ2-7; a possible D gene is TRBD1 (5 bases). V lost 1 base and J 0 bases, leaving 7 bases between the germline ends. The CDR3 runs 14 residues. In germline, CDR1 is MGHRA, CDR2 YSYEKL. In DNA form, the CDR3 reads TGCGCCAGCAGCCAAGGGACAAGCTCCTACGAGCAGTACTTC. It encodes CASSQGTSSYEQYF.

The chain employs TRBV5-4 and TRBJ2-1, with 8 bases matching TRBD2. CDR1 is SGHNT, CDR2 YYREEE, per germline (reference sequence). This CDR3 comprises 15 residues. Trimming cost V 3 bases and J 4 bases; bases outside gene matches: 6. CDR3 sequence reads: CASSSPGLGYNEQFF. DNA for the CDR3: TGTGCCAGCAGCTCGCCGGGACTAGGGTACAATGAGCAGTTCTTC.

The chain joins TRBV7-9 to TRBJ2-7, with TRBD2 as a possible D gene (5 bases). The CDR3 consists of 15 residues. The V gene lost 4 bases and the J gene lost 6 bases, with 19 bases spanning the gap. Germline lookup yields CDR1 SEHNR and CDR2 FQNEAQ (reference sequence). CDR3 loop: CASSSSGPLAGEQYF. The CDR3 DNA reads as TGTGCCAGCAGCTCCTCCGGCCCATTGGCGGGCGAGCAGTACTTC.

V and J are TRBV7-9 and TRBJ2-1, with 10 bases lining up with TRBD2. Trimming at V came to 4 bases and at J to 7 bases, leaving 7 bases not matched to a gene. In germline, CDR1 is SEHNR, CDR2 FQNEAQ (reference sequence). The CDR3 runs to 15 residues. The CDR3 protein is CASSYSGTSENEQFF. The CDR3 nucleotides read TGTGCCAGCAGCTACTCAGGGACTAGCGAGAATGAGCAGTTCTTC.

This clone showed up just once. The chain recombines TRBV2 with TRBJ2-1; 10 positions agree with TRBD2. V dropped 6 bases and J dropped 5; count of bases not matched to a gene: 7. The CDR3 has 15 amino acids. The germline gives CDR1 SNHLY, CDR2 FYNNEI. DNA of the CDR3: TGTGCCAGCAGCGCTAGCGGGAGTTCGAACAATGAGCAGTTCTTC. This translates into CASSASGSSNNEQFF.

The V and J genes are TRBV27 and TRBJ1-5; D not resolved. The CDR3 consists of 14 residues. CDR1 MNHEY and CDR2 SMNVEV come from the germline V gene (reference sequence). Trimming removed 8 bases at V and 2 bases at J, with 13 bases between. CDR3 amino acids: CASSSGSGNQPQHF. The CDR3 nucleotides are TGTGCCAGCTCCTCGGGGTCAGGCAATCAGCCCCAGCATTTT.

This clone was detected only once. J is TRBJ1-2 and V is TRBV10-2; TRBD1 matches at 10 bases. Germline CDR1 WSHSY, CDR2 SAAADI. Trimming at V came to 2 bases and at J to 4 bases, leaving 4 bases not matched to a gene. The CDR3 spans 15 residues. CDR3 nucleotides: TGCGCCAGCAGTGAGGGGACAGGGGAGGGCTATGGCTACACCTTC. Protein product: CASSEGTGEGYGYTF.

This chain connects TRBV9 to TRBJ2-5; the D is unclear. The CDR3 consists of 11 residues. Germline V gene sequence: CDR1 SGDLS, CDR2 YYNGEE. Deletions cut 1 base from V and 5 bases from J, with 3 bases between. In nucleotides, the CDR3 is TGTGCCAGCAGCGTACAGGAGACCCAGTACTTC. It translates to CASSVQETQYF.

This chain uses TRBV6-5 with TRBJ2-1; the D gene could be TRBD1 or TRBD2 (5 bases each). Deletions cut 2 bases from V and 7 bases from J, with 15 bases between. From germline, CDR1 is MNHEY and CDR2 SVGAGI. The CDR3 is 15 residues long. CDR3 nucleotide sequence: TGTGCCAGCAGTTACACCCTCCGGGGCAGGAATGAGCAGTTCTTC. This translates into CASSYTLRGRNEQFF.

The chain recombines TRBV6-1 with TRBJ2-7, with D possibly TRBD1 on 6 matching bases. The V gene's germline CDR1 is MNHNS and CDR2 SASEGT. The CDR3 extends over 15 amino acids. The V and J ends lost 7 bases and 2 bases respectively, with 18 bases between them. The CDR3 reads CASTSDRTFTYEQYF. CDR3 bases: TGTGCCAGCACCTCAGACAGGACCTTCACCTACGAGCAGTACTTC.

This clone was recorded at least ten times. The chain couples TRBV30 to TRBJ2-7; D remains ambiguous. The CDR3 totals 14 residues. The V end lost 4 bases, the J end lost 2 bases, and 15 bases lay between the germline ends. Germline CDR1 is GTSNPN and CDR2 is SVGIG (reference sequence). The CDR3 DNA follows: TGTGCCTGGACGAAGGCACGTCAGCCCTACGAGCAGTACTTC. This gives the protein CAWTKARQPYEQYF.

The chain combines TRBV28 with TRBJ2-7; possible D gene TRBD2, 5 bases. The CDR3 contains 14 residues. Germline V gene data show CDR1 as MDHEN and CDR2 as SYDVKM. Trimming took off 7 bases at V and 10 bases at J, with 23 bases between the two ends. CDR3 amino acids: CASMPNYERPFQYF. CDR3 DNA: TGTGCCAGCATGCCCAACTACGAGCGGCCCTTTCAGTACTTC.

The chain recombines TRBV7-6 with TRBJ1-1; 7 nucleotides line up with TRBD1. The trim removed 5 bases at V and 4 bases at J, leaving 4 bases unmatched. The V gene's germline CDR1 is SGHVS and CDR2 FNYEAQ. The CDR3 runs 13 residues. CDR3 nucleotide sequence: TGTGCCAGCAGCCCAGGGGGTTTCACTGAAGCTTTCTTT. Translated, it gives CASSPGGFTEAFF.

By sample fraction, this clone is medium-sized. V gene TRBV7-9 combines with J gene TRBJ2-5; 11 positions match TRBD1. CDR1 SEHNR and CDR2 FQNEAQ come from the germline V gene (reference sequence). CDR3 length equals 15 residues. After removal of 4 bases from V and 4 bases from J, the junction contained 5 bases not matched to a gene. The CDR3 nucleotides are TGTGCCAGCAGCTGGGACAGGGGGAGTAGAGAGACCCAGTACTTC. This encodes CASSWDRGSRETQYF.

V and J are TRBV28 and TRBJ2-1; D is possibly TRBD1 (5 bases). Germline-derived CDR1 and CDR2 are MDHEN and SYDVKM. V was clipped by 2 bases and J by 5 bases, with 13 bases between them. The CDR3 extends over 15 amino acids. The DNA for the CDR3 is TGTGCCAGCAGTTTACCATGGACAACCAACAATGAGCAGTTCTTC. It encodes CASSLPWTTNNEQFF. The full variable domain, with the rest looked up from reference TRBV28 and TRBJ2-1, is DVKVTQSSRYLVKRTGEKVFLECVQDMDHENMFWYRQDPGLGLRLIYFSYDVKMKEKGDIPEGYSVSREKKERFSLILESASTNQTSMYLCASSLPWTTNNEQFFGPGTRLTVL.

This clone came up once. The rearrangement links TRBV2 to TRBJ2-1; no reliable D call. V was clipped by 4 bases and J by 5 bases, with 15 bases between them. Germline V lookup: CDR1 SNHLY, CDR2 FYNNEI. This CDR3 spans 15 amino acids. CDR3 sequence: CASSGGLGLHNEQFF. CDR3 coding DNA: TGTGCCAGCAGTGGAGGCCTAGGGCTCCACAATGAGCAGTTCTTC.

This clone is classed as medium-sized. The chain is built from TRBV10-1 and TRBJ2-7; 7 bases are shared with TRBD1. The CDR3 consists of 11 residues. Trimming cost V 9 bases and J 3 bases; bases outside gene matches: 2. Per the germline V gene, CDR1 is WNHNN and CDR2 is SYGVQD (reference sequence). In DNA, the CDR3 is TGCGCCAGGACAGGGAACTACGAGCAGTACTTC. This sequence encodes CARTGNYEQYF.

The chain joins TRBV19 to TRBJ1-1; TRBD1 agrees at 7 bases. The trim removed 7 bases at V and 4 bases at J, leaving 12 bases unmatched. Germline CDR1 and CDR2: LNHDA and SQIVND (reference sequence). The CDR3 sequence is 15 residues long. DNA of the CDR3: TGTGCCAGTACCCTTGGACAGGTGGGGGTCACTGAAGCTTTCTTT. Its protein product is CASTLGQVGVTEAFF.

V gene TRBV4-1 combines with J gene TRBJ2-1; 7 nucleotides match TRBD1. V lost 0 bases, J lost 3 bases, and 5 bases stayed unmatched. The germline gives CDR1 MGHRA, CDR2 YSYEKL. This CDR3 is 16 amino acids long. CDR3 sequence reads: CASSQDLRDSYNEQFF. The CDR3 bases are TGCGCCAGCAGCCAAGATCTTCGGGACAGCTACAATGAGCAGTTCTTC.

The rearrangement uses TRBV6-1 and TRBJ1-5, with D unresolved. Trimming pared 3 bases from V and 0 bases from J, leaving 9 bases between. This CDR3 is built from 15 residues. CDR1 and CDR2 from the germline V gene are MNHNS and SASEGT. As DNA, the CDR3 is TGTGCCAGCAGTGAGGTGGCGGTTAGCAATCAGCCCCAGCATTTT. Protein product: CASSEVAVSNQPQHF.

The gene calls are TRBV27 and TRBJ2-7; D is undetermined. The CDR3 is 12 residues long. CDR1 and CDR2 from the germline V gene are MNHEY and SMNVEV (reference sequence). V lost 6 bases to trimming and J lost 1 base, with 7 bases between them. CDR3 nucleotide sequence: TGTGCCAGCAGGGGCTCGTCCTACGAGCAGTACTTC. Protein sequence: CASRGSSYEQYF.

The chain couples TRBV5-6 to TRBJ2-7; D not resolved. Trimming took 0 bases from V and 0 from J, leaving 13 bases between them. The CDR3 runs to 16 residues. Looked up from germline, CDR1 is SGHDT and CDR2 is YYEEEE. CDR3 sequence: CASSLGPVVSSYEQYF. The CDR3 region has the DNA TGTGCCAGCAGCTTGGGCCCCGTCGTATCCTCCTACGAGCAGTACTTC.